One sample yielded the 2 T cell receptor beta chains listed below, sequenced in a study of neoadjuvant nivolumab and ipilimumab in lung cancer. The data were produced by immunoSEQ multiplex PCR, yet TCRdb's version contains in-frame clones alone and is incomplete. The data contain 26,000 or so clones, around 80% of them singletons. Sequenced here: peripheral blood, sampled before neoadjuvant nivolumab, alone or with ipilimumab. The receptors come from an adult with non-small cell lung cancer.

This chain uses TRBV2 with TRBJ1-1, with a tentative D call TRBD1 (6 bases). Looked up from germline, CDR1 is SNHLY and CDR2 is FYNNEI. The CDR3 runs to 15 residues. V dropped 0 bases and J dropped 4 bases, with 12 bases sitting between them. CDR3 protein: CASSEALGGVTEAFF. DNA of the CDR3: TGTGCCAGCAGTGAAGCCTTAGGGGGGGTCACTGAAGCTTTCTTT.

This clone showed up just a few times. The rearrangement uses TRBV7-3 and TRBJ2-7, with D tentatively TRBD1 (6 bases). With 5 bases removed from V and 3 bases from J, the gap between germline ends came to 11 bases. CDR1 and CDR2 (germline): SGHTA, FQGTGA. There are 13 residues in the CDR3. CDR3 DNA: TGTGCCAGCAGCCCAGGGGCCAACTACGAGCAGTACTTC. This encodes CASSPGANYEQYF. The whole variable domain, remainder taken from reference TRBV7-3 and TRBJ2-7, is GAGVSQTPSNKVTEKGKYVELRCDPISGHTALYWYRQSLGQGPEFLIYFQGTGAADDSGLPNDRFFAVRPEGSVSTLKIQRTERGDSAVYLCASSPGANYEQYFGPGTRLTVT.